One sample yielded the 26 T cell receptor beta chains listed below, sequenced in a study of T cell responses to AZD1222 COVID-19 vaccine. TCRdb keeps only in-frame clones here, not all; method: immunoSEQ multiplex PCR. Of about 200,000 clones in the sample, 70% to 90% were seen once. The input for sequencing was peripheral blood, taken on day 0 of AZD1222 vaccination. These receptors all stem from an adult in good health.

The genes are TRBV7-7 and TRBJ2-5; D is possibly TRBD1 (6 bases). The CDR3 covers 15 residues. Germline lookup yields CDR1 SSHAT and CDR2 FNYEAQ (reference sequence). With 5 bases removed from V and 5 bases from J, the gap between germline ends came to 18 bases. The CDR3 DNA sequence: TGTGCCAGCAGCGTCTTACAGGGTCGGACCGAGACCCAGTACTTC. Protein product: CASSVLQGRTETQYF.

V usage is TRBV28 and J usage is TRBJ1-3; TRBD1 agrees at 7 bases. CDR3 length equals 13 residues. The germline V gene encodes CDR1 MDHEN and CDR2 SYDVKM. V lost 11 bases to trimming and J lost 4 bases; unmatched junction nucleotides: 8. CDR3 amino acids: CAWGQSKGNTIYF. The CDR3 nucleotides are TGTGCCTGGGGACAGTCGAAAGGAAACACCATATATTTT.

The rearrangement joins TRBV7-8 to TRBJ2-6; D remains unclear. This CDR3 spans 18 amino acids. CDR1 and CDR2 (germline): SGHVS, FQNEAQ. V was pared by 5 bases and J by 4 bases, with 21 bases between. Here the CDR3 reads CASSPLLTGVGGANVLTF. DNA for the CDR3: TGTGCCAGCAGCCCCCTTCTGACGGGCGTGGGGGGGGCCAACGTCCTGACTTTC.

V is TRBV27 and J is TRBJ2-1, with D perhaps matching TRBD1 (7 bases). The CDR3 is 13 amino acids. Trimming removed 6 bases at V and 4 bases at J, with 10 bases between. The germline CDR1 and CDR2 sequences are MNHEY and SMNVEV (reference sequence). The CDR3: CASSRGVYNEQFF. CDR3 in DNA: TGTGCCAGCAGCAGGGGGGTGTACAATGAGCAGTTCTTC.

V gene TRBV6-4 combines with J gene TRBJ2-1; TRBD2 matches at 8 bases. With 3 bases clipped from V and 5 bases from J, the junction kept 6 bases outside the gene matches. The germline CDR1 and CDR2 sequences are MRHNA and SNTAGT. CDR3 size: 15 residues. The CDR3 bases are TGTGCCAGCAGTGAGGCTAGCGGGCCCCACAATGAGCAGTTCTTC. Amino acids: CASSEASGPHNEQFF.

This clone has only one observation. This rearrangement joins TRBV29-1 to TRBJ1-1; 9 bases agree with TRBD1. Germline trimming cut 6 bases from V and 1 base from J; bases unmatched to any gene: 6. The CDR3 is 14 residues long. The germline V gene has CDR1 SQVTM and CDR2 ANQGSEA. CDR3 protein: CSVARDRANTEAFF. The CDR3, as DNA: TGCAGCGTCGCCCGGGACAGGGCGAACACTGAAGCTTTCTTT.

The chain carries TRBV6-4 and TRBJ1-1; D is possibly TRBD1 (5 bases). The CDR3 sequence is 13 residues long. Trimming cost V 6 bases and J 4 bases, with 12 bases left between them. CDR1 and CDR2 (germline): MRHNA, SNTAGT. CDR3 region: CASRLTVGTEAFF. The CDR3 coding sequence is TGTGCCAGCAGATTGACAGTAGGCACTGAAGCTTTCTTT.

The rearrangement joins TRBV6-2 or TRBV6-3 to TRBJ1-6, with no clear D. The V end lost 0 bases, the J end lost 7 bases, and 10 bases lay between the germline ends. Germline V gene data show CDR1 as MNHEY and CDR2 as SVGEGT. CDR3 length: 15 residues. CDR3 nucleotides: TGTGCCAGCAGTTACTCGCGCGGCGGGAATTCACCCCTCCACTTT. It codes for CASSYSRGGNSPLHF.

V and J are TRBV12-5 and TRBJ1-3; no clear D. The CDR3 has 11 residues. V was trimmed by 1 base and J by 13 bases, leaving 8 bases between them. Germline-derived CDR1 and CDR2 are LGHNT and FRNRAP. CDR3 sequence: CASGLGAFIYF. Written as DNA, the CDR3 is TGTGCTAGTGGTTTGGGGGCATTTATATATTTT.

The CDR3 reads CATARGATYEQYF. CDR3 DNA sequence: TGTGCCACCGCTCGGGGGGCCACCTACGAGCAGTACTTC. This rearrangement joins TRBV19 to TRBJ2-7, with D possibly being TRBD2 (7 bases). With 10 bases removed from V and 2 bases from J, the gap between germline ends came to 15 bases. Germline CDR1 LNHDA, CDR2 SQIVND (reference sequence). The CDR3 contains 13 residues.

This rearrangement joins TRBV4-3 to TRBJ1-6, with D tentatively TRBD1 (5 bases). V lost 3 bases to trimming and J lost 11 bases, with 14 bases between them. CDR1 and CDR2 from the germline V gene are LGHNA and YSLEER. This CDR3 is built from 14 residues. CDR3 region: CASSQGTDQTPLHF. The CDR3 bases are TGCGCCAGCAGCCAGGGGACGGATCAAACACCCCTCCACTTT.

The rearrangement uses TRBV7-9 and TRBJ2-5; the D gene could be TRBD1 or TRBD2 (6 bases each). The CDR3 runs to 16 residues. V dropped 5 bases and J dropped 2 bases, with 18 bases sitting between them. Per germline, CDR1 SEHNR and CDR2 FQNEAQ (reference sequence). The chain's CDR3 is CASSTGRSQNQETQYF. Written as DNA, the CDR3 is TGTGCCAGCAGCACAGGGAGGTCCCAGAATCAAGAGACCCAGTACTTC.

This clone has only one observation. The chain uses TRBV2 and TRBJ2-5; TRBD2 might be the D (6 bases). The CDR3 totals 13 residues. Germline V gene sequence: CDR1 SNHLY, CDR2 FYNNEI. V was cut by 4 bases and J by 2 bases, with 8 bases left in between. In DNA, the CDR3 is TGTGCCAGCAGTGCGGACTATCAAGAGACCCAGTACTTC. Translated, it gives CASSADYQETQYF.

This clone was counted between two and nine times. The chain has TRBV12-3 or TRBV12-4 and TRBJ1-5; D gene ambiguous. The V end lost 6 bases, the J end lost 2 bases, and 8 bases lay between the germline ends. The length of the CDR3 is 13 residues. The CDR3 bases are TGTGCCAGCAGAACGACTGGCAATCAGCCCCAGCATTTT. Its protein is CASRTTGNQPQHF.

V usage is TRBV10-1 and J usage is TRBJ1-3, with D uncertain. Germline CDR1 reads WNHNN; CDR2 reads SYGVQD (reference sequence). CDR3 length equals 14 residues. The ends were cut back, 7 bases at V and 0 bases at J, with 10 bases in the middle. The CDR3 DNA follows: TGCGCCAGCAAATCTCCGCGCTCTGGAAACACCATATATTTT. Residues: CASKSPRSGNTIYF.

This chain uses TRBV19 with TRBJ1-1, with D perhaps TRBD1 (5 bases). The germline gives CDR1 LNHDA, CDR2 SQIVND (reference sequence). Trimming took 2 bases from V and 10 from J, leaving 23 bases between them. The CDR3 contains 16 residues. CDR3 sequence (DNA): TGTGCCAGTAGTATATCTACAGACAGACCACCCACCCGAGCTTTCTTT. Translated: CASSISTDRPPTRAFF.

Written as DNA, the CDR3 is TGTGCCAGCAGGACAACAGGGTACTCTGGGGCCAACGTCCTGACTTTC. Translating it yields CASRTTGYSGANVLTF. The chain has TRBV7-8 and TRBJ2-6; D is possibly TRBD1 (6 bases). CDR1 is SGHVS, CDR2 FQNEAQ, per germline. This CDR3 spans 16 amino acids. V gave up 6 bases and J gave up 0 bases, with 12 bases separating them.

This chain links TRBV5-1 with TRBJ1-2; D gene uncertain. This CDR3 spans 13 amino acids. Trimming shortened V by 4 bases and J by 6 bases, and 13 bases separated the two germline ends. The germline CDR1 and CDR2 sequences are SGHRS and YFSETQ. In DNA, the CDR3 is TGCGCCAGCAGCCCCTCTTCCTACGATGGCTACACCTTC. It yields the protein CASSPSSYDGYTF.

The V call is TRBV28, the J call TRBJ1-2; D not certain. The CDR3 runs 11 residues. Trimming pared 3 bases from V and 8 bases from J, leaving 7 bases between. In germline, CDR1 is MDHEN, CDR2 SYDVKM. CDR3 protein: CASSLTRGYTF. The CDR3 bases are TGTGCCAGCAGTTTGACAAGAGGCTACACCTTC.

The chain combines TRBV15 with TRBJ2-7; possibly TRBD2 for D (6 bases). V was trimmed by 4 bases and J by 2 bases, leaving 12 bases between them. The germline V gene has CDR1 LNHNV and CDR2 YYDKDF (reference sequence). CDR3 size: 14 residues. The CDR3 spells CATSTGTGPYEQYF. The CDR3 DNA reads as TGTGCCACCAGCACCGGGACTGGTCCCTACGAGCAGTACTTC.

The V call is TRBV28, the J call TRBJ2-4, with 10 nucleotides matching TRBD1. The germline gives CDR1 MDHEN, CDR2 SYDVKM. The ends lost 4 bases at V and 0 bases at J; junction bases unmatched: 12. The CDR3 is made up of 19 amino acids. In DNA form, the CDR3 reads TGTGCCAGCAGTTGGGACCGGGACAGGGGTGTTCTAGCCAAAAACATTCAGTACTTC. Translating gives CASSWDRDRGVLAKNIQYF.

The chain is built from TRBV16 and TRBJ2-7; the D gene could be TRBD1 or TRBD2 (5 bases each). The CDR3 contains 14 residues. Trimming removed 0 bases at V and 3 bases at J, with 9 bases between. CDR1 is KGHSY, CDR2 FQNENV, per germline. The CDR3 nucleotides are TGTGCCAGCAGCCAATCGGGGGAATACTACGAGCAGTACTTC. Translating gives CASSQSGEYYEQYF.

CDR3 bases: TGCGCCAGCAGCCAACTACAGGGAAGGGATCAGCCCCAGCATTTT. This translates into CASSQLQGRDQPQHF. This chain links TRBV4-1 with TRBJ1-5; D possibly corresponds to TRBD1 (6 bases). V was trimmed by 2 bases and J by 5 bases, leaving 13 bases between them. Germline CDR1 MGHRA, CDR2 YSYEKL. This CDR3 has 15 residues.

The chain joins TRBV5-1 to TRBJ2-2; D is uncertain. Looked up from germline, CDR1 is SGHRS and CDR2 is YFSETQ. The CDR3 is 11 residues long. Trimming pared 2 bases from V and 8 bases from J, leaving 4 bases between. Written as DNA, the CDR3 is TGCGCCAGCAGCTTAAGGGGGGAGCTGTTTTTT. Translating gives CASSLRGELFF.

CDR3 DNA sequence: TGCGCCAGCAGCTCCGCGGGTGACTACAATGAGCAGTTCTTC. It translates to CASSSAGDYNEQFF. The rearrangement joins TRBV4-1 to TRBJ2-1; D is perhaps TRBD2 (5 bases). The CDR3 length is 14 residues. CDR1 is MGHRA and CDR2 is YSYEKL in the germline V gene. Trimming shortened V by 5 bases and J by 3 bases, and 11 bases separated the two germline ends.

The J gene is TRBJ1-2, the V gene TRBV6-5; D is uncertain. CDR1 MNHEY and CDR2 SVGAGI come from the germline V gene. Trimming stripped 9 bases from V and 3 bases from J, with 11 bases between. This CDR3 region has 12 residues. CDR3 coding DNA: TGTGCCAGTTCCCCTACGGACTATGGCTACACCTTC. This encodes CASSPTDYGYTF.